The 23 T cell receptor beta chains listed next were all sequenced from one sample in a study of cytomegalovirus exposure and HLA in healthy donors. The primer mix had 60 Vbeta and 13 Jbeta primers. Repertoires were generated with immunoSEQ multiplex PCR, while TCRdb's copy carries only in-frame clones and drops some. The repertoire has around 220,000 clones, roughly 70% of them found once; the top ten carry roughly 2%. Sequencing used PBMCs. The source of these receptors is a woman in her 30s in good health and CMV-seronegative.

The rearrangement uses TRBV27 and TRBJ2-1, with D perhaps TRBD2 (7 bases). V lost 5 bases and J 0 bases, leaving 17 bases between the germline ends. Germline assignment: CDR1 MNHEY and CDR2 SMNVEV (reference sequence). The CDR3 is 17 amino acids. CDR3 residues: CASSPGGHGDSYNEQFF. The CDR3 DNA sequence: TGTGCCAGCAGTCCGGGGGGACACGGGGACTCCTACAATGAGCAGTTCTTC.

This clone was counted a few times. The CDR3 DNA reads TGTGCCAGCAGCTTGGTATTTAGCGGGATTTTGGGCAATGAGCAGTTCTTC. This encodes CASSLVFSGILGNEQFF. The chain employs TRBV11-2 and TRBJ2-1, with TRBD2 matching over 8 bases. The CDR3 has 17 residues. Germline V gene lookup returns CDR1 SGHAT and CDR2 FQNNGV. The trim removed 3 bases at V and 6 bases at J, leaving 13 bases unmatched.

The chain employs TRBV6-6 and TRBJ2-4; D unresolved. The CDR3 covers 16 residues. V was cut by 4 bases and J by 0 bases, with 13 bases left in between. Germline CDR1 MNHNY, CDR2 SVGAGI (reference sequence). CDR3 nucleotide sequence: TGTGCCAGCAGTTCCTCGCGAGAGAAAGCCAAAAACATTCAGTACTTC. As protein: CASSSSREKAKNIQYF.

The chain combines TRBV2 with TRBJ2-7, with D maybe TRBD2 (5 bases). CDR1 is SNHLY, CDR2 FYNNEI, per germline. Trimming left V 5 bases short and J 5 bases short, with 16 bases between. The CDR3 covers 14 residues. This CDR3 reads CASSKGGSGDEQYF. CDR3 nucleotides: TGTGCCAGCAGTAAGGGTGGGAGTGGAGACGAGCAGTACTTC.

The V and J genes are TRBV30 and TRBJ2-3, with TRBD2 identical over 10 bases. This CDR3 is 15 amino acids long. The V and J ends lost 5 bases and 4 bases, in that order; junction bases with no gene match: 9. Germline-derived CDR1 and CDR2 are GTSNPN and SVGIG (reference sequence). CDR3 sequence (DNA): TGTGCCTGGGGGCGTCTAGCGGGAGTACCAGATACGCAGTATTTT. It encodes CAWGRLAGVPDTQYF.

In DNA, the CDR3 is TGTGCCAGCAGGAGGACAGGGGGCGTAGGTCAGCCCCAGCATTTT. Translated, it gives CASRRTGGVGQPQHF. V gene TRBV2 combines with J gene TRBJ1-5; 11 bases are a match to TRBD1. The CDR3 covers 15 residues. With 6 bases clipped from V and 6 bases from J, the junction kept 7 bases outside the gene matches. Germline V gives CDR1 SNHLY, CDR2 FYNNEI.

In its sample, this clone was seen once. The rearrangement uses TRBV7-9 and TRBJ2-1; 8 bases agree with TRBD2. J lost 4 bases, V lost 6 bases, and 8 bases had no gene match. The V gene's germline CDR1 is SEHNR and CDR2 FQNEAQ (reference sequence). The length of the CDR3 is 15 residues. CDR3 coding DNA: TGTGCCAGCAGGCTTTCCGGGACTAGATACAATGAGCAGTTCTTC. Translation gives CASRLSGTRYNEQFF.

There are a few counts of this clone. The chain uses TRBV19 and TRBJ1-2, with D unresolved. Trimming stripped 10 bases from V and 4 bases from J, with 10 bases between. This CDR3 has 11 amino acids. From germline, CDR1 is LNHDA and CDR2 SQIVND (reference sequence). The CDR3 region is CAIQVGYGYTF. CDR3 sequence (DNA): TGTGCCATTCAGGTGGGCTATGGCTACACCTTC. Looking up the rest from reference TRBV19 and TRBJ1-2 gives the full variable domain: DGGITQSPKYLFRKEGQNVTLSCEQNLNHDAMYWYRQDPGQGLRLIYYSQIVNDFQKGDIAEGYSVSREKKESFPLTVTSAQKNPTAFYLCAIQVGYGYTFGSGTRLTVV.

CDR3 region: CASSLGGDNEQFF. The DNA for the CDR3 is TGTGCCAGCAGCTTAGGGGGAGATAATGAGCAGTTCTTC. The chain carries TRBV5-8 and TRBJ2-1; possible D gene TRBD1, 6 bases. Trimming pared 2 bases from V and 7 bases from J, leaving 10 bases between. CDR1 is SGHTS and CDR2 is YDEGEE in the germline V gene. CDR3 length equals 13 residues.

This chain uses TRBV29-1 with TRBJ1-1, with D perhaps TRBD1 (6 bases). V lost 6 bases, J lost 1 base, and 15 bases lay in between. This CDR3 has 14 amino acids. CDR1 SQVTM and CDR2 ANQGSEA come from the germline V gene. The CDR3 DNA is TGCAGCGTGGGGACCAGACAGGCGAACACTGAAGCTTTCTTT. It yields the protein CSVGTRQANTEAFF.

This chain links TRBV2 with TRBJ2-7; 10 bases match TRBD2. This CDR3 spans 15 amino acids. The germline V gene encodes CDR1 SNHLY and CDR2 FYNNEI. V was pared by 5 bases and J by 0 bases, with 4 bases of the junction left unmatched. The CDR3 loop is CASSRGLALSYEQYF. CDR3 in DNA: TGTGCCAGCAGTCGGGGACTAGCGCTCTCCTACGAGCAGTACTTC.

The chain employs TRBV6-1 and TRBJ2-4, with 7 bases aligning to TRBD1. This CDR3 has 16 amino acids. Germline V gives CDR1 MNHNS, CDR2 SASEGT. V was clipped by 1 base and J by 1 base; unmatched bases: 4. Here the CDR3 reads CASSEDSGGAKNIQYF. The CDR3 nucleotides are TGTGCCAGCAGTGAAGATTCAGGGGGTGCCAAAAACATTCAGTACTTC.

This chain joins TRBV13 and TRBJ1-6; the match to TRBD1 covers 7 bases. The ends lost 4 bases at V and 8 bases at J; junction bases unmatched: 8. The germline V gene encodes CDR1 PRHDT and CDR2 FYEKMQ (reference sequence). The CDR3 sequence is 15 residues long. The DNA of the CDR3 is TGTGCCAGCAGCTCACTGACAGGGAACTATTCACCCCTCCACTTT. It is translated as CASSSLTGNYSPLHF. Full variable domain (outside the CDR3, taken from reference TRBV13 and TRBJ1-6): AAGVIQSPRHLIKEKRETATLKCYPIPRHDTVYWYQQGPGQDPQFLISFYEKMQSDKGSIPDRFSAQQFSDYHSELNMSSLELGDSALYFCASSSLTGNYSPLHFGNGTRLTVT.

V gene TRBV7-2 combines with J gene TRBJ2-5, with 8 bases aligning to TRBD2. The length of the CDR3 is 15 residues. From germline, CDR1 is SGHTA and CDR2 FQGNSA. The V segment lost 5 bases and the J segment 4 bases; nucleotides outside the gene matches: 9. The CDR3 sequence: CASSRSGSFLETQYF. The DNA of the CDR3 is TGTGCCAGCAGCCGCAGCGGGAGCTTTTTAGAGACCCAGTACTTC.

On this clone: One end of the junction varies from germline; a read error may be responsible. The chain combines TRBV7-7 with TRBJ2-5; maybe TRBD2 (6 bases). The CDR3 length is 14 residues. Germline V gene sequence: CDR1 SSHAT, CDR2 FNYEAQ (reference sequence). DNA of the CDR3: TGTGCTAGCAGCTTGTACGGGGGCCAAGAGACCCAGTACTTC. Translation: CASSLYGGQETQYF.

V gene TRBV7-3 combines with J gene TRBJ2-1, with D unclear. With 2 bases removed from V and 6 bases from J, the gap between germline ends came to 8 bases. CDR1 and CDR2 (germline): SGHTA, FQGTGA. The CDR3 contains 13 residues. The CDR3 DNA follows: TGTGCCAGCAGCTTAGACTCCCCCAATGAGCAGTTCTTC. As protein: CASSLDSPNEQFF.

The chain joins TRBV14 to TRBJ2-5; the match to TRBD2 covers 11 bases. With 4 bases clipped from V and 5 bases from J, the junction kept 6 bases outside the gene matches. CDR3 length: 15 amino acids. Germline V gene sequence: CDR1 SGHDN, CDR2 FVKESK. The CDR3 coding sequence is TGTGCCAGCAGCCGACTAGCGGGGATAGAGGAGACCCAGTACTTC. This translates into CASSRLAGIEETQYF.

The chain is built from TRBV5-1 and TRBJ2-7; TRBD1 might be the D (6 bases). V gave up 3 bases and J gave up 1 base, with 8 bases separating them. The CDR3 contains 13 residues. Germline V gene sequence: CDR1 SGHRS, CDR2 YFSETQ. The DNA for the CDR3 is TGCGCCAGCAGCTCAGGACAGTCCTACGAGCAGTACTTC. Translating it yields CASSSGQSYEQYF.

The gene calls are TRBV19 and TRBJ2-1; D is possibly TRBD1 (5 bases). In germline, CDR1 is LNHDA, CDR2 SQIVND (reference sequence). V lost 5 bases and J 4 bases, leaving 6 bases between the germline ends. The CDR3 runs to 12 residues. The CDR3: CASSQGYNEQFF. DNA of the CDR3: TGTGCCAGTAGTCAGGGTTACAATGAGCAGTTCTTC.

The V gene is TRBV29-1, the J gene TRBJ2-7; 8 bases map to TRBD1. Trimming took 6 bases from V and 1 from J; bases not matched to a gene: 8. CDR3 length: 14 residues. Germline CDR1 reads SQVTM; CDR2 reads ANQGSEA. Here the CDR3 DNA reads TGCAGCGTAGTGACAGGGGCCAAATCCTACGAGCAGTACTTC. This codes for CSVVTGAKSYEQYF.

The chain couples TRBV5-4 to TRBJ2-7; 12 bases map to TRBD2. This CDR3 region has 15 residues. The trim removed 5 bases at V and 2 bases at J, leaving 5 bases unmatched. Germline V gives CDR1 SGHNT, CDR2 YYREEE (reference sequence). Written as DNA, the CDR3 is TGTGCCAGCAGACCTGGACTAGCGGGACCCTACGAGCAGTACTTC. This encodes CASRPGLAGPYEQYF.

The chain joins TRBV9 to TRBJ2-2; TRBD2 matches at 7 bases. Germline values: CDR1 SGDLS, CDR2 YYNGEE. This CDR3 has 17 residues. The V gene end was trimmed by 3 bases and the J gene end by 4 bases; junction bases not matched to a gene: 12. The CDR3 DNA follows: TGTGCCAGCAGCGGGATGGGGGAGGGGATAATCACCGGGGAGCTGTTTTTT. The encoded protein is CASSGMGEGIITGELFF.

CDR3 loop: CAWSVSVSRLGRESTGELFF. The DNA of the CDR3 is TGTGCCTGGAGTGTATCGGTCTCCCGTCTAGGGCGGGAGAGCACCGGGGAGCTGTTTTTT. V gene TRBV30 combines with J gene TRBJ2-2, with TRBD2 identical over 7 bases. V lost 0 bases to trimming and J lost 4 bases; unmatched junction nucleotides: 20. The CDR3 sequence is 20 residues long. Germline V gene data show CDR1 as GTSNPN and CDR2 as SVGIG (reference sequence).